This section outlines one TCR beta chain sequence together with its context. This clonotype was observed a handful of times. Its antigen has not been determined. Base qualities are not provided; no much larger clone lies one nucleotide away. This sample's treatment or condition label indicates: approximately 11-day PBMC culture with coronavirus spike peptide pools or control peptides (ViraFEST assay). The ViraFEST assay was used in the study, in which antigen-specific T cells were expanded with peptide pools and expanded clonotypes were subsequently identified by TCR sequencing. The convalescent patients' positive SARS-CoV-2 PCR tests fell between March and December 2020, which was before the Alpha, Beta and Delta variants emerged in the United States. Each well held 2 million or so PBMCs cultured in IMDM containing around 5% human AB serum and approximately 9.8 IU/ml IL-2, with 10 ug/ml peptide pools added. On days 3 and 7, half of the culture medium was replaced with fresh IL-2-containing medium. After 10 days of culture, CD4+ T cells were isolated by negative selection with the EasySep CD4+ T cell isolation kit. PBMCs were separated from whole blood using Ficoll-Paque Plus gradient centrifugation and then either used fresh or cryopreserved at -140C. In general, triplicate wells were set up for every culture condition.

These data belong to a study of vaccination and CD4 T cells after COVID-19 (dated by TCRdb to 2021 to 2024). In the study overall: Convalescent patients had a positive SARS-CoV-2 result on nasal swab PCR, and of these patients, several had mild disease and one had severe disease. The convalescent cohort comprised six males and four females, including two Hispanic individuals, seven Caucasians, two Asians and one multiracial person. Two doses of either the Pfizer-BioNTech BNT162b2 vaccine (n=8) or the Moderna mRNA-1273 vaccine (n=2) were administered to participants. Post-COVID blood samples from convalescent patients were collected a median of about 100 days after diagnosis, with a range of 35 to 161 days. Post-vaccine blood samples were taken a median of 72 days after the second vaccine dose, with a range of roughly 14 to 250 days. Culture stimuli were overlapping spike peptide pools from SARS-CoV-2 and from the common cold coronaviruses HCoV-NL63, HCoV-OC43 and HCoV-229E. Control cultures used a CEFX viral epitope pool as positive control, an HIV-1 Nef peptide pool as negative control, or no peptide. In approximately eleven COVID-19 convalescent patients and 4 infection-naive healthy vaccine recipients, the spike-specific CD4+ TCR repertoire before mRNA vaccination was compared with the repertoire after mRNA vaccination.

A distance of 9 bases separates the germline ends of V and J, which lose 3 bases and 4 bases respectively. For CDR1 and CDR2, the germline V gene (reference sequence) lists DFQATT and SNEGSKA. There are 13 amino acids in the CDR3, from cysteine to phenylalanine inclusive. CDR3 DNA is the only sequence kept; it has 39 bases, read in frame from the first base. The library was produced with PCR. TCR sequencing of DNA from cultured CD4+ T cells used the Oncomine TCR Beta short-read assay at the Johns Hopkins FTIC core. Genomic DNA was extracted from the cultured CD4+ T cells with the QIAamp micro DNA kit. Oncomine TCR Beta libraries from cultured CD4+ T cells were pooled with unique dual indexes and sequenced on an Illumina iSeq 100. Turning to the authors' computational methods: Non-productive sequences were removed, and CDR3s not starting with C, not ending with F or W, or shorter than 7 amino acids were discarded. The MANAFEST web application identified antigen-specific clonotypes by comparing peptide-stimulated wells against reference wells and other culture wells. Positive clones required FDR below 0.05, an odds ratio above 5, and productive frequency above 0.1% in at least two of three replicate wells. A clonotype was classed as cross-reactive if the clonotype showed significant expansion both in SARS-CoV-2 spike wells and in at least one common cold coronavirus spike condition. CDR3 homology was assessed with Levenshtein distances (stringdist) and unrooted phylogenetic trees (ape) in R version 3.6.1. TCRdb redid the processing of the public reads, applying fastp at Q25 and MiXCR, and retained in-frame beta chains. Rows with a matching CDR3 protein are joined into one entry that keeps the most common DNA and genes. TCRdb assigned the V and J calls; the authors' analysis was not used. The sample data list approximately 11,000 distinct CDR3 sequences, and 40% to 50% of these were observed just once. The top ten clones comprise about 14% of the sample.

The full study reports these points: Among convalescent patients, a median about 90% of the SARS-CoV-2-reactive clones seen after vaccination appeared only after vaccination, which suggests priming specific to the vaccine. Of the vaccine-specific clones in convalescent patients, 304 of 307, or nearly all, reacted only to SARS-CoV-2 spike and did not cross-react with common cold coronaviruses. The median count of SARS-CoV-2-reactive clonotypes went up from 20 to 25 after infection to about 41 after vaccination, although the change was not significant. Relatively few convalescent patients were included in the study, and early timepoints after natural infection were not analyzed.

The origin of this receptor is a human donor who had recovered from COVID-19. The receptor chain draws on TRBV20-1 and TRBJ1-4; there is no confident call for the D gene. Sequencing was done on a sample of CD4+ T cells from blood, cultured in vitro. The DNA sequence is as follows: TGCAGTGCTAGGGACGGACTTAATGAAAAACTGTTTTTT. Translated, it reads CSARDGLNEKLFF.